These 31 T cell receptor beta chains came from one sample sequenced in a study of cytomegalovirus exposure and HLA in healthy donors. The PCR was carried out with 60 Vbeta primers and 13 Jbeta primers. The protocol was immunoSEQ multiplex PCR, while the TCRdb copy is restricted to in-frame clones and leaves out a portion. The sample includes 50,000 to 65,000 clones, about four fifths of them seen just once. The sequencing input was PBMCs. These receptors originate from a young woman in good health and CMV-seronegative.

The chain joins TRBV4-2 to TRBJ1-1; D is possibly TRBD1 (6 bases). The CDR3 consists of 16 residues. V gave up 1 base and J gave up 0 bases, with 12 bases separating them. Germline V gene lookup returns CDR1 LGHNA and CDR2 YNFKEQ. CDR3 coding DNA: TGTGCCAGCAGCCAAGTTTTACAGGGTATGAACACTGAAGCTTTCTTT. Encoded protein: CASSQVLQGMNTEAFF.

V is TRBV28 and J is TRBJ2-7; no definite D call. Trimming cost V 3 bases and J 0 bases, with 24 bases left between them. The V gene's germline CDR1 is MDHEN and CDR2 SYDVKM. There are 19 residues in the CDR3. The CDR3 DNA follows: TGTGCCAGCAGTTTCCCCTTTTCCCCCTCGCAGGCGCGCTCCTACGAGCAGTACTTC. This gives the protein CASSFPFSPSQARSYEQYF. The entire variable domain, with the rest obtained from reference TRBV28 and TRBJ2-7, is as follows: DVKVTQSSRYLVKRTGEKVFLECVQDMDHENMFWYRQDPGLGLRLIYFSYDVKMKEKGDIPEGYSVSREKKERFSLILESASTNQTSMYLCASSFPFSPSQARSYEQYFGPGTRLTVT.

The V gene is TRBV7-3, the J gene TRBJ2-1, with TRBD2 matching over 15 bases. The CDR3 loop spans 16 amino acids. Trimming cost V 6 bases and J 12 bases; bases outside gene matches: 12. Germline V gene data show CDR1 as SGHTA and CDR2 as FQGTGA. The chain's CDR3 is CASSTGGLAGGLGQFF. The CDR3 DNA follows: TGTGCCAGCAGTACAGGCGGACTAGCGGGAGGGCTGGGGCAGTTCTTC. The full variable domain, rest sourced from reference TRBV7-3 and TRBJ2-1, is GAGVSQTPSNKVTEKGKYVELRCDPISGHTALYWYRQSLGQGPEFLIYFQGTGAADDSGLPNDRFFAVRPEGSVSTLKIQRTERGDSAVYLCASSTGGLAGGLGQFFGPGTRLTVL.

This clone was recorded only once. This chain links TRBV4-2 with TRBJ2-7; D is uncertain. Trimming cost V 1 base and J 0 bases, with 7 bases left between them. CDR1 and CDR2 (germline): LGHNA, YNFKEQ. The CDR3 extends over 14 amino acids. In nucleotides, the CDR3 is TGTGCCAGCAGCCAAGGTGGAGCCTCCTACGAGCAGTACTTC. This encodes CASSQGGASYEQYF.

V and J are TRBV5-4 and TRBJ2-1, with D maybe TRBD1 (6 bases). The CDR3 has 15 residues. Germline CDR1 SGHNT, CDR2 YYREEE (reference sequence). Trimming removed 1 base from V and 2 bases from J, with 10 bases in between. CDR3 region: CASSLTGSAYNEQFF. CDR3 coding DNA: TGTGCCAGCAGCTTGACAGGGTCAGCCTACAATGAGCAGTTCTTC.

A single count supports this clone. This chain joins TRBV18 and TRBJ2-2; D uncertain. CDR1 and CDR2 from the germline V gene are KGHSH and LQKENI. V shed 3 bases and J shed 0 bases, with 11 bases lying between them. This CDR3 comprises 16 residues. CDR3 sequence: CASSPPVSPNTGELFF. Here the CDR3 DNA reads TGTGCCAGCTCACCCCCGGTTTCTCCGAACACCGGGGAGCTGTTTTTT.

The chain employs TRBV7-9 and TRBJ2-1, with TRBD1 matching 8 bases. CDR1 is SEHNR and CDR2 is FQNEAQ in the germline V gene (reference sequence). With 4 bases clipped from V and 4 bases from J, the junction kept 12 bases outside the gene matches. The CDR3 runs to 17 residues. The CDR3 sequence: CASSSQFGQGAYNEQFF. The CDR3 DNA follows: TGTGCCAGCAGCTCCCAATTCGGACAGGGTGCGTACAATGAGCAGTTCTTC.

The chain carries TRBV11-3 and TRBJ2-1, with TRBD2 matching 11 bases. CDR1 SGHNT and CDR2 YENEEA come from the germline V gene. The CDR3 is 15 residues long. V shed 5 bases and J 4 bases; nucleotides not matched to a gene: 4. CDR3 DNA: TGTGCCAGCAGCCCCGGGACTAGCGGATACAATGAGCAGTTCTTC. Translating it yields CASSPGTSGYNEQFF.

The rearrangement links TRBV30 to TRBJ2-2; tentative D call: TRBD1 (6 bases). Between the trimmed V and J ends, which lost 1 base and 3 bases, there was a span of 12 bases. Germline CDR1 and CDR2: GTSNPN and SVGIG (reference sequence). CDR3 length: 15 residues. The CDR3 DNA reads TGTGCCTGGAGTGATGGGGGCGCGGACACCGGGGAGCTGTTTTTT. Translated, it gives CAWSDGGADTGELFF.

CDR3 DNA: TGTGCCAGCAGCGTAGCTCCGGACGGGACCTACGAGCAGTACTTC. It yields the protein CASSVAPDGTYEQYF. The gene calls are TRBV9 and TRBJ2-7, with a possible D match to TRBD2 (5 bases). Germline values: CDR1 SGDLS, CDR2 YYNGEE. V shed 0 bases and J shed 2 bases, with 12 bases lying between them. The CDR3 spans 15 residues.

The V gene is TRBV7-3, the J gene TRBJ1-1; D gene ambiguous. The CDR3 has 13 amino acids. The V end lost 5 bases, the J end lost 3 bases, and 10 bases lay between the germline ends. CDR1 is SGHTA and CDR2 is FQGTGA in the germline V gene. The CDR3 coding sequence is TGTGCCAGCAGCCTGGCGGAGTACACTGAAGCTTTCTTT. This sequence encodes CASSLAEYTEAFF.

This clone was detected only once. J is TRBJ2-7 and V is TRBV10-1, with D possibly matching TRBD2 (5 bases). This CDR3 comprises 15 residues. Germline CDR1 is WNHNN and CDR2 is SYGVQD (reference sequence). Trimming cost V 2 bases and J 1 base, with 12 bases left between them. The CDR3, as DNA: TGCGCCAGCAGTGAGGGGATACTAGTTTCCTACGAGCAGTACTTC. It translates to CASSEGILVSYEQYF.

CDR3 protein: CASSYSSGGEQYF. CDR3 in DNA: TGTGCCAGCAGTTACTCTTCGGGGGGCGAGCAGTACTTC. The chain has TRBV6-5 and TRBJ2-7; TRBD2 matches 7 bases. Germline V gene sequence: CDR1 MNHEY, CDR2 SVGAGI. The V segment lost 0 bases and the J segment 6 bases; nucleotides outside the gene matches: 2. CDR3 size: 13 residues.

The rearrangement links TRBV7-9 to TRBJ2-7, with D maybe TRBD1 (6 bases). The V end was cut by 1 base, the J end by 6 bases, with 16 bases between. Germline CDR1 and CDR2: SEHNR and FQNEAQ (reference sequence). This CDR3 contains 15 residues. CDR3 in DNA: TGTGCCAGCAGCTTAGAAGTTTCCAGGGGTGGCGAGCAGTACTTC. Its translation: CASSLEVSRGGEQYF.

This clone is a singleton in its sample. The chain carries TRBV9 and TRBJ2-1; 10 bases are a match to TRBD2. Germline values: CDR1 SGDLS, CDR2 YYNGEE. The CDR3 has 15 residues. J was trimmed by 7 bases and V by 3 bases; bases with no gene match: 7. The CDR3 here is CASSALAGVGNEQFF. The CDR3 coding sequence is TGTGCCAGCAGCGCGCTAGCGGGAGTGGGGAATGAGCAGTTCTTC.

The V call is TRBV7-9, the J call TRBJ1-2; the match to TRBD1 covers 7 bases. This CDR3 region has 16 residues. The germline V gene has CDR1 SEHNR and CDR2 FQNEAQ (reference sequence). V gave up 1 base and J gave up 1 base; unmatched junction bases: 6. CDR3 residues: CASSLGGTADNYGYTF. CDR3 bases: TGTGCCAGCAGCTTAGGGGGGACAGCCGATAACTATGGCTACACCTTC.

The V gene is TRBV19, the J gene TRBJ2-1; TRBD1 aligns across 7 bases. V was pared by 6 bases and J by 0 bases, with 5 bases of the junction left unmatched. Germline V gene data show CDR1 as LNHDA and CDR2 as SQIVND (reference sequence). The CDR3 length is 15 residues. CDR3: CASSVSGGSYNEQFF. The CDR3, as DNA: TGTGCCAGTAGCGTGTCAGGGGGCTCCTACAATGAGCAGTTCTTC.

There are a few counts of this clone. The chain recombines TRBV9 with TRBJ2-5; 13 nucleotides match TRBD2. J was trimmed by 4 bases and V by 3 bases; bases with no gene match: 15. The CDR3 loop spans 19 amino acids. The germline CDR1 and CDR2 sequences are SGDLS and YYNGEE. In nucleotides, the CDR3 is TGTGCCAGCAGCGCCGGAGACCTCGGGACTAGCGGGAAGCGAGAGACCCAGTACTTC. Amino acid sequence: CASSAGDLGTSGKRETQYF.

V and J are TRBV5-4 and TRBJ2-1, with 7 bases lining up with TRBD2. Per the germline V gene, CDR1 is SGHNT and CDR2 is YYREEE (reference sequence). J lost 2 bases, V lost 4 bases, and 3 bases had no gene match. The CDR3 runs 14 residues. This CDR3 is CASSKAGPYNEQFF. CDR3 DNA: TGTGCCAGCAGCAAAGCGGGACCCTACAATGAGCAGTTCTTC.

This clone was seen a few times. V usage is TRBV2 and J usage is TRBJ2-1; a possible D gene is TRBD2 (6 bases). The CDR3 extends over 13 amino acids. Trimming left V 5 bases short and J 5 bases short, with 10 bases between. Germline V gene lookup returns CDR1 SNHLY and CDR2 FYNNEI. The CDR3 region is CASSWTKDNEQFF. The DNA of the CDR3 is TGTGCCAGCAGTTGGACTAAAGACAATGAGCAGTTCTTC.

The CDR3: CASSSSSGSVYNEQFF. CDR3 DNA sequence: TGTGCCAGTAGTTCCTCTAGCGGGAGTGTGTACAATGAGCAGTTCTTC. This chain links TRBV19 with TRBJ2-1, with TRBD2 matching 10 bases. The germline gives CDR1 LNHDA, CDR2 SQIVND (reference sequence). The CDR3 totals 16 residues. V lost 5 bases, J lost 4 bases, and 8 bases stayed unmatched.

V is TRBV27 and J is TRBJ2-7, with D possibly being TRBD1 (6 bases). Germline V gene sequence: CDR1 MNHEY, CDR2 SMNVEV (reference sequence). CDR3 size: 14 residues. With 3 bases removed from V and 0 bases from J, the gap between germline ends came to 9 bases. CDR3 DNA sequence: TGTGCCAGCAGTTTGCAGGGGCTCTCCTACGAGCAGTACTTC. Translating gives CASSLQGLSYEQYF.

CDR3: CAWRTGTDYYGYTF. DNA for the CDR3: TGTGCCTGGAGAACCGGGACAGATTATTATGGCTACACCTTC. This chain connects TRBV30 to TRBJ1-2; TRBD1 matches at 7 bases. The CDR3 has 14 amino acids. Looked up from germline, CDR1 is GTSNPN and CDR2 is SVGIG (reference sequence). J was trimmed by 5 bases and V by 3 bases; bases with no gene match: 9. The full variable domain, completed using reference TRBV30 and TRBJ1-2, is SQTIHQWPATLVQPVGSPLSLECTVEGTSNPNLYWYRQAAGRGLQLLFYSVGIGQISSEVPQNLSASRPQDRQFILSSKKLLLSDSGFYLCAWRTGTDYYGYTFGSGTRLTVV.

This clone appeared a single time. This chain connects TRBV12-5 to TRBJ2-1, with 9 positions matching TRBD2. The CDR3 consists of 15 residues. Per germline, CDR1 LGHNT and CDR2 FRNRAP. With V trimmed by 5 bases and J by 5 bases, 7 bases remained unmatched. CDR3 residues: CASGDSGSWNNEQFF. CDR3 nucleotide sequence: TGTGCTAGTGGTGATAGCGGGAGCTGGAACAATGAGCAGTTCTTC.

Only one count was recorded for this clone. Other nucleotide sequences in the sample specify the same CDR3. The chain joins TRBV28 to TRBJ1-2, with 7 bases lining up with TRBD1. V lost 3 bases, J lost 0 bases, and 4 bases stayed unmatched. The germline V gene has CDR1 MDHEN and CDR2 SYDVKM. The CDR3 has 15 residues. CDR3: CASSFPQGANYGYTF. CDR3 sequence (DNA): TGTGCCAGCAGTTTCCCCCAGGGGGCTAACTATGGCTACACCTTC.

V gene TRBV12-2 combines with J gene TRBJ1-5; whether TRBD1, the table's D call, matches the DNA was not checked. TRBV12-2 is a known pseudogene. This CDR3 contains 14 residues. CDR3 DNA: TGTGCAAGTCGCCGCGGGACAGGGATTCAGCCCCAGCATTTT. Amino acids: CASRRGTGIQPQHF.

The chain links TRBV11-2 to TRBJ2-1; 9 bases are a match to TRBD1. The CDR3 totals 16 residues. Germline V gene data show CDR1 as SGHAT and CDR2 as FQNNGV. V shed 2 bases, J shed 5 bases, and the junction held 7 bases outside the gene matches. The CDR3 loop is CASSLLPGQGNNEQFF. CDR3 sequence (DNA): TGTGCCAGCAGCTTATTGCCGGGACAGGGAAACAATGAGCAGTTCTTC.

The chain couples TRBV19 to TRBJ2-1, with TRBD2 identical over 9 bases. CDR1 is LNHDA, CDR2 SQIVND, per germline (reference sequence). The trim removed 11 bases at V and 8 bases at J, leaving 13 bases unmatched. The CDR3 totals 14 residues. The CDR3 region has the DNA TGTGCCGCCGATAGCGGGAGTAAGGGCGATGAGCAGTTCTTC. Protein sequence: CAADSGSKGDEQFF.

In this sample, this clone turned up once. J is TRBJ1-1 and V is TRBV19; TRBD1 is a possible D gene (5 bases). Trimming took 3 bases from V and 2 from J, leaving 13 bases between them. The CDR3 contains 15 residues. CDR1 is LNHDA, CDR2 SQIVND, per germline (reference sequence). The CDR3 sequence is CASSISGGSNTEAFF. The DNA for the CDR3 is TGTGCCAGTAGTATTTCGGGGGGATCTAACACTGAAGCTTTCTTT.

This clone appeared once. The rearrangement uses TRBV10-3 and TRBJ1-2, with a possible D match to TRBD1 (6 bases). Germline CDR1 ENHRY, CDR2 SYGVKD. This CDR3 is 14 amino acids long. Trimming took off 1 base at V and 6 bases at J, with 12 bases between the two ends. CDR3 residues: CAISEYRTDDGYTF. The CDR3 bases are TGTGCCATCAGTGAGTACCGGACAGACGATGGCTACACCTTC.

The rearrangement joins TRBV7-7 to TRBJ2-5; 13 nucleotides align to TRBD2. V dropped 1 base and J dropped 4; count of bases not matched to a gene: 3. Germline CDR1 and CDR2: SSHAT and FNYEAQ (reference sequence). CDR3 length: 16 residues. The CDR3: CASSLGLAGGGETQYF. CDR3 coding DNA: TGTGCCAGCAGCTTAGGACTAGCGGGAGGTGGAGAGACCCAGTACTTC.